The 23 T cell receptor beta chains below come from one sample, sequenced in a study of T cell responses to AZD1222 COVID-19 vaccine. Profiling relied on immunoSEQ multiplex PCR, and the TCRdb table lists in-frame clones only, not all of them. The top ten hold roughly 25% of the sample, which has roughly 70,000 clones, 70% to 80% seen once. The sample in question was peripheral blood, obtained on day 0 of MenACWY control vaccination. These receptors originate from an adult in good health.

This chain links TRBV28 with TRBJ2-6; D might be TRBD1 (5 bases). The ends were cut back, 4 bases at V and 2 bases at J, with 15 bases in the middle. The germline V gene has CDR1 MDHEN and CDR2 SYDVKM. CDR3 length: 17 amino acids. The CDR3 reads CASSWGSGRTGANVLTF. In nucleotides, the CDR3 is TGTGCCAGCAGTTGGGGCAGTGGTAGGACTGGGGCCAACGTCCTGACTTTC.

The chain joins TRBV7-6 to TRBJ2-5, with 9 bases fitting TRBD2. The germline V gene encodes CDR1 SGHVS and CDR2 FNYEAQ. The CDR3 is 15 amino acids. With V trimmed by 1 base and J by 2 bases, 2 bases remained unmatched. CDR3 in amino acids: CASSLVAGVQETQYF. DNA of the CDR3: TGTGCCAGCAGCTTAGTAGCGGGGGTTCAAGAGACCCAGTACTTC.

The rearrangement links TRBV14 to TRBJ2-1, with 8 nucleotides matching TRBD2. The CDR3 runs to 18 residues. Germline assignment: CDR1 SGHDN and CDR2 FVKESK. Trimming cost V 0 bases and J 2 bases; bases outside gene matches: 9. For the CDR3, the DNA is TGTGCCAGCAGCCAAGATCGGAGAAGCGGGAGAACCTACAATGAGCAGTTCTTC. It specifies CASSQDRRSGRTYNEQFF.

CDR3 sequence reads: CASSLHHLGRSSGNTIYF. The CDR3 coding sequence is TGTGCCAGCAGCTTGCACCATCTCGGACGGAGCTCTGGAAACACCATATATTTT. The gene calls are TRBV7-9 and TRBJ1-3, with D unclear. This CDR3 has 18 amino acids. Trimming shortened V by 3 bases and J by 0 bases, and 18 bases separated the two germline ends. Germline V gives CDR1 SEHNR, CDR2 FQNEAQ (reference sequence).

The rearrangement links TRBV28 to TRBJ1-1; tentative D call: TRBD1 (5 bases). Germline V gene lookup returns CDR1 MDHEN and CDR2 SYDVKM. The CDR3 is 12 residues long. Between the trimmed V and J ends, which lost 3 bases and 11 bases, there was a span of 13 bases. This CDR3 reads CASSFLGVVAFF. The CDR3 nucleotides read TGTGCCAGCAGTTTTTTAGGGGTGGTGGCTTTCTTT.

The chain recombines TRBV3-1 (or the pseudogene TRBV3-2) with TRBJ2-1; D is possibly TRBD2 (7 bases). V lost 4 bases and J lost 7, with 17 bases in between. This CDR3 region has 15 residues. Germline CDR1 reads LGHDT; CDR2 reads YNNKEL (reference sequence). The CDR3 DNA reads TGTGCCAGCAGCCCCGCCGGGGGGCTGGGGAATGAGCAGTTCTTC. Amino acids: CASSPAGGLGNEQFF.

This clone was observed once. CDR3 DNA sequence: TGCGCCAGCAGCCAGGGCAAGGGGGGTCCTGGCTACACCTTC. Translated: CASSQGKGGPGYTF. V gene TRBV4-3 combines with J gene TRBJ1-2, with D possibly being TRBD1 (6 bases). Trimming shortened V by 3 bases and J by 7 bases, and 15 bases separated the two germline ends. The CDR3 length is 14 residues. CDR1 LGHNA and CDR2 YSLEER come from the germline V gene.

This chain uses TRBV4-1 with TRBJ1-1; maybe TRBD1 (6 bases). Deletions cut 4 bases from V and 4 bases from J, with 16 bases between. The germline V gene has CDR1 MGHRA and CDR2 YSYEKL. CDR3 size: 15 residues. The CDR3 loop is CASSPLGGPATEAFF. The CDR3 nucleotides read TGCGCCAGCAGCCCCCTTGGGGGGCCCGCCACTGAAGCTTTCTTT.

The genes are TRBV28 and TRBJ1-5; weak D call: TRBD1 (5 bases). Germline CDR1 MDHEN, CDR2 SYDVKM. Trimming shortened V by 6 bases and J by 3 bases, and 15 bases separated the two germline ends. This CDR3 is built from 15 residues. The CDR3 sequence: CASRSPGPSNQPQHF. CDR3 in DNA: TGTGCCAGCAGGTCACCGGGGCCCTCCAATCAGCCCCAGCATTTT.

This rearrangement joins TRBV7-2 to TRBJ2-2; TRBD1 aligns across 8 bases. This CDR3 has 15 residues. V lost 5 bases to trimming and J lost 7 bases; unmatched junction nucleotides: 9. Germline V lookup: CDR1 SGHTA, CDR2 FQGNSA. The CDR3 DNA is TGTGCCAGCAGCCAGGGGGCCCGGGGAAGCGGGGAGCTGTTTTTT. Amino acids: CASSQGARGSGELFF. The whole variable domain, remainder taken from reference TRBV7-2 and TRBJ2-2, is GAGVSQSPSNKVTEKGKDVELRCDPISGHTALYWYRQSLGQGLEFLIYFQGNSAPDKSGLPSDRFSAERTGGSVSTLTIQRTQQEDSAVYLCASSQGARGSGELFFGEGSRLTVL.

The rearrangement joins TRBV3-1 (or the pseudogene TRBV3-2) to TRBJ2-7; possibly TRBD2 for D (5 bases). CDR3 length equals 16 residues. Germline CDR1 and CDR2: LGHDT and YNNKEL (reference sequence). V gave up 0 bases and J gave up 7 bases, with 19 bases separating them. The CDR3 region is CASSQEEEGSTREQYF. The CDR3 nucleotides read TGTGCCAGCAGCCAAGAAGAAGAGGGCAGTACCCGTGAGCAGTACTTC.

This clone showed up just once. This chain connects TRBV28 to TRBJ1-5; the match to TRBD1 covers 9 bases. The CDR3 length is 17 residues. CDR1 MDHEN and CDR2 SYDVKM come from the germline V gene. Trimming at V came to 5 bases and at J to 2 bases, leaving 10 bases not matched to a gene. The CDR3 protein is CASSPHSTGGGNQPQHF. CDR3 nucleotide sequence: TGTGCCAGCAGTCCCCACTCGACAGGGGGAGGCAATCAGCCCCAGCATTTT.

J is TRBJ2-1 and V is TRBV7-2; D gene unclear. Germline CDR1 and CDR2: SGHTA and FQGNSA. Trimming left V 1 base short and J 9 bases short, with 13 bases between. This CDR3 region has 14 residues. The chain's CDR3 is CASSLGGSKVEQFF. The CDR3 nucleotides read TGTGCCAGCAGCTTAGGGGGTTCAAAGGTTGAGCAGTTCTTC.

The chain joins TRBV7-9 to TRBJ2-5; D gene ambiguous. The CDR3 is 15 residues long. The V gene's germline CDR1 is SEHNR and CDR2 FQNEAQ (reference sequence). V lost 0 bases to trimming and J lost 5 bases, with 13 bases between them. The CDR3 loop reads CASSLAVGYGETQYF. CDR3 DNA: TGTGCCAGCAGCTTAGCGGTGGGGTACGGGGAGACCCAGTACTTC.

The chain carries TRBV27 and TRBJ2-7, with 13 bases matching TRBD2. The germline V gene encodes CDR1 MNHEY and CDR2 SMNVEV (reference sequence). The J segment lost 3 bases and the V segment lost 4 bases, leaving 0 bases of the junction unmatched. CDR3 length equals 14 residues. For the CDR3, the DNA is TGTGCCAGCAGTTGGACTAGCGGGGGCTACGAGCAGTACTTC. Its translation is CASSWTSGGYEQYF.

V is TRBV18 and J is TRBJ2-6; tentatively, D is TRBD1 (6 bases). The CDR3 runs to 15 residues. Germline CDR1 and CDR2: KGHSH and LQKENI. Trimming left V 3 bases short and J 4 bases short, with 10 bases between. The CDR3, as DNA: TGTGCCAGCTCACCCCAGGGGTTAGGGGCCAACGTCCTGACTTTC. It specifies CASSPQGLGANVLTF.

This clone was observed a few times. The chain recombines TRBV5-6 with TRBJ1-6, with 10 bases identical to TRBD1. This CDR3 spans 15 amino acids. V was pared by 0 bases and J by 9 bases, with 3 bases of the junction left unmatched. CDR1 is SGHDT, CDR2 YYEEEE, per germline. CDR3 DNA sequence: TGTGCCAGCAGCTTGGCGGGGACAGGGGTTTCACCCCTCCACTTT. Residues: CASSLAGTGVSPLHF.

The V and J genes are TRBV7-2 and TRBJ2-5; D is unclear. Trimming pared 2 bases from V and 4 bases from J, leaving 8 bases between. From germline, CDR1 is SGHTA and CDR2 FQGNSA. There are 13 residues in the CDR3. CDR3: CASSLTGGETQYF. Written as DNA, the CDR3 is TGTGCCAGCAGCTTAACGGGTGGAGAGACCCAGTACTTC. Full variable domain (missing parts from reference TRBV7-2 and TRBJ2-5): GAGVSQSPSNKVTEKGKDVELRCDPISGHTALYWYRQSLGQGLEFLIYFQGNSAPDKSGLPSDRFSAERTGGSVSTLTIQRTQQEDSAVYLCASSLTGGETQYFGPGTRLLVL.

V is TRBV7-9 and J is TRBJ2-1; no firm D call. The CDR3 is 11 residues long. Germline V CDR1 and CDR2: SEHNR, FQNEAQ (reference sequence). V was cut by 5 bases and J by 11 bases, with 10 bases left in between. CDR3 amino acids: CASSESLQQFF. In DNA form, the CDR3 reads TGTGCCAGCAGCGAGTCCCTCCAGCAGTTCTTC.

The chain links TRBV4-1 to TRBJ2-1; TRBD2 agrees at 8 bases. Trimming at V came to 10 bases and at J to 5 bases, leaving 7 bases not matched to a gene. The CDR3 runs 13 residues. Germline V CDR1 and CDR2: MGHRA, YSYEKL. Written as DNA, the CDR3 is TGCGCCACTCGGGGGGGCGGCCACAATGAGCAGTTCTTC. Protein: CATRGGGHNEQFF.

V gene TRBV15 combines with J gene TRBJ2-2; D is unresolved. V lost 1 base, J lost 4 bases, and 10 bases lay in between. Germline CDR1 reads LNHNV; CDR2 reads YYDKDF (reference sequence). CDR3 size: 15 residues. The CDR3 bases are TGTGCCACCAGCAGAGGTCTTCTGGGCACCGGGGAGCTGTTTTTT. Protein sequence: CATSRGLLGTGELFF. The variable domain in full, completed from reference TRBV15 and TRBJ2-2, reads DAMVIQNPRYQVTQFGKPVTLSCSQTLNHNVMYWYQQKSSQAPKLLFHYYDKDFNNEADTPDNFQSRRPNTSFCFLDIRSPGLGDTAMYLCATSRGLLGTGELFFGEGSRLTVL.

The chain carries TRBV7-2 and TRBJ1-2; 7 nucleotides line up with TRBD1. Germline V CDR1 and CDR2: SGHTA, FQGNSA. The CDR3 has 15 amino acids. Trimming at V came to 6 bases and at J to 8 bases, leaving 15 bases not matched to a gene. Here the CDR3 reads CASRFDVGGLGGYTF. In nucleotides, the CDR3 is TGTGCCAGCAGATTCGATGTAGGGGGCTTAGGGGGCTACACCTTC.

The chain recombines TRBV19 with TRBJ1-1; D perhaps matches TRBD1 (5 bases). The V end was cut by 7 bases, the J end by 0 bases, with 9 bases between. The CDR3 is 13 residues long. Germline CDR1 and CDR2: LNHDA and SQIVND (reference sequence). CDR3 bases: TGTGCCAGTAAGACGACAGTGAACACTGAAGCTTTCTTT. Amino acids: CASKTTVNTEAFF.